This section outlines one T cell receptor (beta chain) sequence together with its context. Germline is not matched at one junction end, which may reflect a read error. The record originates from a study of blood T cell repertoires in COVID-19. Profiling relied on immunoSEQ multiplex PCR, and the TCRdb table lists in-frame clones only, not all of them. This sample yields 250,000 to 350,000 clones, of which roughly four fifths are seen a single time; 15% to 18% belongs to the top ten. This CDR3 comprises 13 residues. The V gene's germline CDR1 is SGHNT and CDR2 YYREEE (reference sequence). J is TRBJ1-1 and V is TRBV5-4; D unclear. The clonotype was recovered from a person aged 65 to 85 with COVID-19, enrolled during active disease. Source material: peripheral blood. CDR3 protein: CASTLGENTEAFF. For the CDR3, the DNA is TGTGCCAGCACCTTGGGAGAGAACACTGAAGCTTTCTTT.